The next 16 T cell receptor beta chains were all read from a single sample in a study of human T cells and chemical hapten exposure. TCRdb re-derived calls from the RACE reads in MiXCR, one entry per CDR3 protein. The table includes 96,000 or so distinct CDR3 sequences, 9.3% detected once. Time point given: patch test 2, 6 weeks after DPC sensitization. Noted treatment: therapeutic diphenylcyclopropenone sensitization with weekly scalp DPC. Sample: whole blood, taken in connection with sensitization to the hapten diphenylcyclopropenone (DPC). All receptors come from a woman aged 40 to 50 with alopecia areata. Some clones in this sample may be carry-over from other donors' samples.

V usage is TRBV6-1 and J usage is TRBJ2-3; D assignment may be TRBD1 or TRBD2 (6 bases each). V was cut by 2 bases and J by 2 bases, with 14 bases left in between. The CDR3 runs 16 residues. Per the germline V gene, CDR1 is MNHNS and CDR2 is SASEGT. The CDR3 region is CASSEFGGLPTDTQYF. In DNA, the CDR3 is TGTGCCAGCAGTGAATTCGGGGGCCTACCCACAGATACGCAGTATTTT.

V and J are TRBV30 and TRBJ2-3; possibly TRBD1 for D (5 bases). Germline CDR1 reads GTSNPN; CDR2 reads SVGIG (reference sequence). This CDR3 comprises 12 residues. V was clipped by 3 bases and J by 4 bases, with 8 bases between them. This CDR3 is CAWSRVADTQYF. Written as DNA, the CDR3 is TGTGCCTGGAGCAGGGTAGCAGATACGCAGTATTTT.

This clonotype was observed at least ten times. The chain links TRBV7-9 to TRBJ2-2; possibly TRBD2 for D (6 bases). Trimming left V 0 bases short and J 5 bases short, with 7 bases between. The CDR3 extends over 14 amino acids. Germline CDR1 SEHNR, CDR2 FQNEAQ (reference sequence). As DNA, the CDR3 is TGTGCCAGCAGCTTAGCTGGGGGGACCGGGGAGCTGTTTTTT. This codes for CASSLAGGTGELFF. Combining the CDR3 with reference TRBV7-9 and TRBJ2-2 gives the whole variable domain DTGVSQNPRHKITKRGQNVTFRCDPISEHNRLYWYRQTLGQGPEFLTYFQNEAQLEKSRLLSDRFSAERPKGSFSTLEIQRTEQGDSAMYLCASSLAGGTGELFFGEGSRLTVL.

V usage is TRBV3-1 and J usage is TRBJ2-5, with 11 bases identical to TRBD1. Losses at the gene ends were 0 bases for V and 3 bases for J; bases not matched to a gene: 6. Germline assignment: CDR1 LGHDT and CDR2 YNNKEL (reference sequence). The CDR3 consists of 17 residues. CDR3 DNA: TGTGCCAGCAGCCAAGATGGGACAGGGGGAGAGGAAGAGACCCAGTACTTC. It translates to CASSQDGTGGEEETQYF.

This clonotype was recorded at least ten times. The V gene is TRBV6-2 or TRBV6-3, the J gene TRBJ1-1; 7 positions agree with TRBD1. Germline values: CDR1 MNHEY, CDR2 SVGEGT. The CDR3 loop spans 14 amino acids. With 7 bases clipped from V and 10 bases from J, the junction kept 15 bases outside the gene matches. CDR3 DNA: TGTGCCAGCACCGGTGCCGGGACAGTAGTTCGAGCTTTCTTT. Translated: CASTGAGTVVRAFF.

V gene TRBV6-1 combines with J gene TRBJ2-5; D is possibly TRBD2 (6 bases). V was pared by 1 base and J by 5 bases, with 8 bases between. The CDR3 runs 13 residues. CDR1 MNHNS and CDR2 SASEGT come from the germline V gene. CDR3 sequence reads: CASSEGGRETQYF. As DNA, the CDR3 is TGTGCCAGCAGTGAAGGGGGGAGGGAGACCCAGTACTTC.

This clonotype was recorded a few times. The gene calls are TRBV6-5 and TRBJ2-1; 11 nucleotides align to TRBD2. CDR1 and CDR2 (germline): MNHEY, SVGAGI. The CDR3 sequence is 18 residues long. The ends lost 0 bases at V and 6 bases at J; junction bases unmatched: 10. The CDR3 sequence is CASSYSILAGGGGNEQFF. CDR3 bases: TGTGCCAGCAGTTACTCGATCCTAGCGGGAGGAGGTGGCAATGAGCAGTTCTTC.

This clonotype has ten or more counts. This rearrangement joins TRBV28 to TRBJ2-3; a weak D match, TRBD1 (6 bases). Trimming removed 11 bases from V and 1 base from J, with 10 bases in between. Germline V gene lookup returns CDR1 MDHEN and CDR2 SYDVKM. The CDR3 totals 12 residues. Here the CDR3 reads CAARGRTDTQYF. The DNA for the CDR3 is TGTGCCGCCAGGGGACGCACAGATACGCAGTATTTT.

The V and J genes are TRBV12-3 or TRBV12-4 and TRBJ1-2, with 7 bases matching TRBD1. With V trimmed by 5 bases and J by 3 bases, 6 bases remained unmatched. The CDR3 runs 14 residues. CDR3 nucleotides: TGTGCCAGCAGTCCGACAGGGATGGACTATGGCTACACCTTC. Amino acid sequence: CASSPTGMDYGYTF.

In this sample, this clonotype turned up many times. CDR3 residues: CASSPGFGNEQFF. In DNA, the CDR3 is TGTGCCAGCAGCCCCGGCTTTGGTAATGAGCAGTTCTTC. The chain links TRBV7-8 to TRBJ2-1; no firm D call. CDR3 length equals 13 residues. V gave up 5 bases and J gave up 7 bases, with 12 bases separating them. Germline V CDR1 and CDR2: SGHVS, FQNEAQ.

This clonotype has a count of ten or more. The rearrangement uses TRBV20-1 and TRBJ1-6, with no clear D. Germline values: CDR1 DFQATT, CDR2 SNEGSKA (reference sequence). The length of the CDR3 is 13 residues. V lost 6 bases, J lost 5 bases, and 11 bases lay in between. This chain's CDR3 is CSAEGGDNSPLHF. The DNA of the CDR3 is TGCAGTGCAGAGGGAGGTGATAATTCACCCCTCCACTTT.

This clonotype was observed a few times. The rearrangement links TRBV6-2 or TRBV6-3 to TRBJ1-1, with 7 bases fitting TRBD1. The CDR3 covers 15 residues. From germline, CDR1 is MNHEY and CDR2 SVGEGT. V lost 5 bases and J lost 3; bases outside the gene matches: 9. CDR3 nucleotides: TGTGCCAGCAGTGATAACCAGGGGGTTTACACTGAAGCTTTCTTT. Residues: CASSDNQGVYTEAFF.

With respect to this clonotype: It may be a read error: a sequence one base away is much more abundant. This chain uses TRBV21-1 with TRBJ1-1. TRBV21-1 corresponds to a pseudogene. There are 13 residues in the CDR3. CDR3 DNA sequence: TGTGCCAGCCCTACGGAGGACAACACTGAAGCTTTCTTT. This encodes CASPTEDNTEAFF.

The rearrangement uses TRBV4-3 and TRBJ2-7; 8 nucleotides match TRBD1. Germline CDR1 reads LGHNA; CDR2 reads YSLEER. CDR3 length: 15 residues. The J segment lost 4 bases and the V segment lost 3 bases, leaving 8 bases of the junction unmatched. The CDR3 region has the DNA TGCGCCAGCAGCCAGGGTGGGACAGGAATTTACGAGCAGTACTTC. Residues: CASSQGGTGIYEQYF.

The V gene is TRBV2, the J gene TRBJ2-2; no reliable D call. CDR1 SNHLY and CDR2 FYNNEI come from the germline V gene. CDR3 size: 15 residues. V lost 1 base and J 7 bases, leaving 13 bases between the germline ends. The chain's CDR3 is CASSEELARIGELFF. The CDR3 region has the DNA TGTGCCAGCAGTGAAGAATTAGCTAGGATCGGGGAGCTGTTTTTT.

This clonotype has at least ten counts. This sequence joins TRBV7-9 and TRBJ2-1; possibly TRBD2 for D (6 bases). Trimming stripped 1 base from V and 7 bases from J, with 14 bases between. Germline CDR1 reads SEHNR; CDR2 reads FQNEAQ (reference sequence). This CDR3 is built from 15 residues. CDR3 in DNA: TGTGCCAGCAGCTTAGAAGGACTACCTGGAAATGAGCAGTTCTTC. Amino acid sequence: CASSLEGLPGNEQFF.